These 8 T cell receptor beta chains were sequenced from one sample in a study of T-cell reconstitution after alpha-beta-depleted transplantation in children. The library targeted TCRbeta and was prepared with unique molecular identifiers. TCRdb reprocessed the PCR reads via MiXCR and lists one record per CDR3 protein. Of some 200,000 distinct CDR3 sequences in the sample, roughly 14% are singletons; the top ten hold roughly an eighth. The input for sequencing was PBMCs from the stem cell graft donor, taken from the stem cell graft. The receptors stem from a human donor who donated a stem cell graft to a child with acute lymphoblastic leukemia.

This clonotype was recorded at least ten times. The chain combines TRBV12-3 or TRBV12-4 with TRBJ1-3; D remains unclear. The CDR3 runs 15 residues. The V and J ends lost 6 bases and 0 bases respectively, with 12 bases between them. CDR3: CASRAGPTSGNTIYF. CDR3 nucleotides: TGTGCCAGCAGGGCAGGCCCGACCTCTGGAAACACCATATATTTT.

At least ten counts were recorded for this clonotype. The chain uses TRBV5-1 and TRBJ2-7; D is undetermined. CDR1 is SGHRS, CDR2 YFSETQ, per germline. V was pared by 4 bases and J by 2 bases, with 10 bases between. This CDR3 contains 13 residues. The CDR3 nucleotides are TGCGCCAGCAGCCCCGACGACACCTACGAGCAGTACTTC. Translating gives CASSPDDTYEQYF.

The chain recombines TRBV5-1 with TRBJ2-2; no clear D. The CDR3 loop spans 16 amino acids. Trimming shortened V by 3 bases and J by 0 bases, and 12 bases separated the two germline ends. Germline V lookup: CDR1 SGHRS, CDR2 YFSETQ. CDR3 nucleotides: TGCGCCAGCAGCTCGAGACCGGGTACGAACACCGGGGAGCTGTTTTTT. Amino acid sequence: CASSSRPGTNTGELFF.

The table lists this clonotype with many counts. V is TRBV5-1 and J is TRBJ1-1; TRBD1 agrees at 10 bases. Germline V gives CDR1 SGHRS, CDR2 YFSETQ. CDR3 length: 15 amino acids. V lost 2 bases, J lost 2 bases, and 3 bases stayed unmatched. The CDR3: CASSFQTGGNTEAFF. The CDR3 nucleotides are TGCGCCAGCAGCTTCCAGACAGGGGGCAACACTGAAGCTTTCTTT.

In this sample, this clonotype turned up a few times. This chain uses TRBV4-2 with TRBJ2-7; D not certain. Trimming took off 1 base at V and 4 bases at J, with 14 bases between the two ends. The CDR3 sequence is 15 residues long. The germline CDR1 and CDR2 sequences are LGHNA and YNFKEQ. CDR3 sequence reads: CASSQVDLDPYEQYF. Here the CDR3 DNA reads TGTGCCAGCAGCCAAGTAGATCTAGACCCATACGAGCAGTACTTC.

The CDR3 here is CASSRDRARVYEQYF. Here the CDR3 DNA reads TGTGCCAGCAGTCGGGACAGGGCGCGAGTCTACGAGCAGTACTTC. This chain links TRBV5-4 with TRBJ2-7; 9 positions match TRBD1. The V and J ends lost 5 bases and 3 bases, in that order; junction bases with no gene match: 9. The CDR3 has 15 amino acids. Germline loops: CDR1 SGHNT, CDR2 YYREEE (reference sequence). The whole variable domain, filled in from reference TRBV5-4 and TRBJ2-7, reads ETGVTQSPTHLIKTRGQQVTLRCSSQSGHNTVSWYQQALGQGPQFIFQYYREEENGRGNFPPRFSGLQFPNYSSELNVNALELDDSALYLCASSRDRARVYEQYFGPGTRLTVT.

V is TRBV5-4 and J is TRBJ1-1; 10 bases are a match to TRBD1. J lost 4 bases, V lost 0 bases, and 3 bases had no gene match. Germline CDR1 is SGHNT and CDR2 is YYREEE (reference sequence). This CDR3 has 15 amino acids. CDR3 sequence: CASSLGTGGTTEAFF. CDR3 nucleotide sequence: TGTGCCAGCAGCTTGGGGACAGGGGGTACCACTGAAGCTTTCTTT.

This clonotype was observed many times. In DNA, the CDR3 is TGCGCCACCTACCCCATACCTTCATCGAACACTGAAGCTTTCTTT. Amino acid sequence: CATYPIPSSNTEAFF. The chain has TRBV5-1 and TRBJ1-1; D call uncertain. The CDR3 sequence is 15 residues long. V was clipped by 9 bases and J by 1 base, with 19 bases between them. CDR1 is SGHRS and CDR2 is YFSETQ in the germline V gene. The whole variable domain, filled in from reference TRBV5-1 and TRBJ1-1, reads KAGVTQTPRYLIKTRGQQVTLSCSPISGHRSVSWYQQTPGQGLQFLFEYFSETQRNKGNFPGRFSGRQFSNSRSEMNVSTLELGDSALYLCATYPIPSSNTEAFFGQGTRLTVV.